Sequencing of this TCR beta chain was carried out in a study of blood T cell repertoires in COVID-19 (dated by TCRdb to 2020 to 2022). At the level of the whole study: Samples covering the acute and convalescent phases of COVID-19 were provided by collaborators in the United States, Italy and Spain. Sample metadata almost always included a de-identified subject ID, COVID-19 status, age in years and sex. The prospective study material was composed of cDNA or gDNA derived from T cells, B-cell-depleted T cells, or PBMCs. The dataset comprised deeply sampled blood TCRbeta repertoires from subjects exposed to, actively infected with, or recovered from COVID-19. The samples were drawn from the first 160 participants of the ongoing ImmuneRACE study and from 1,254 subjects provided by 6 global collaborators. HLA class I and class II types, where available, came from metadata supplied by the sample provider rather than from assay-based typing. The repertoires were released in a freely available public database intended as a resource for research on the immune response to SARS-CoV-2. The paper's findings and limits, for the study overall: How much clinical and demographic metadata was included differed by source and by participant, and the metadata was provided uncurated.

TCRbeta CDR3 regions were amplified from genomic DNA by means of the immunoSEQ Assay, a bias-controlled multiplex PCR. Per the source publication's procedure: Within the assay, amplification of reference gene primers was used to estimate how many nucleated cells each sample contained. Sequence reads were collapsed and filtered to measure the absolute abundance of every unique TCRbeta CDR3 rearrangement. Productive Simpson clonality was computed per sample as the square root of Simpson's diversity index over productive rearrangements. The table comes from immuneACCESS by way of TCRdb, which keeps in-frame sequences with V and J called. Part of the clones is missing from these tables; in studies checked, under half for an unresolved V gene and the rest for unknown reasons. The DNA gave D and trimming, while V, J and clone size come from that table. The sample table holds some 220,000 clones, of which about 81% were seen once. The ten largest clonotypes hold roughly 5.5% of the sample.

One collaborating source in Seattle enrolled patients while the patients were actively infected and followed the patients over time throughout the course of disease. Collaborating institutions collected whole blood in K2EDTA tubes following their own protocols. For TCRbeta analysis, collaborators shipped samples in one of three forms: frozen whole blood, isolated PBMCs, or DNA extracted from either of those sample types. Here V drops 3 bases and J drops 2 bases, and the junction holds 1 base not matched to any gene. The CDR3 holds 14 amino acids from the cysteine to the phenylalanine. Only CDR3 DNA is held: 42 bases, read in frame from base 1. The germline V gene (reference sequence) gives CDR1 as SGHNT and CDR2 as YYREEE. Concerning this clone itself: Its antigen target is currently unknown. No quality values exist for individual bases; no much larger clone is one base distant.

The chain couples TRBV5-4 to TRBJ1-4; a stretch of 7 junction bases matches TRBD1. Sample: peripheral blood. The TCR comes from a woman in her seventies with COVID-19, enrolled during active disease. The CDR3 loop reads CASSSGGTNEKLFF. In nucleotides, the sequence is TGTGCCAGCAGCTCAGGGGGTACTAATGAAAAACTGTTTTTT.